The clone carrying this T cell receptor beta chain is a singleton in its sample. What it binds is not known. The method was immunoSEQ multiplex PCR; TCRdb's version includes in-frame clones alone and lacks a portion of them. In the table there are around 200,000 clones, around nine tenths of which are singletons. This sample is drawn from a study of T cell responses to AZD1222 COVID-19 vaccine. The CDR3 consists of 14 residues. Germline-derived CDR1 and CDR2 are SGHTA and FQGNSA. Trimming removed 3 bases from V and 0 bases from J, with 9 bases in between. Study observations and caveats: Clonal diversity may have been underestimated, and the donors were mostly white British, with more females than males. Across the whole spike, CD4 TCRs peaked at regions 160-218 and 743-854.

The material was peripheral blood, obtained 28 days after the second AZD1222 dose. The rearrangement uses TRBV7-2 and TRBJ2-7; D possibly matches TRBD1 or TRBD2 (5 bases each). The TCR was taken from an adult who received the AZD1222 COVID-19 vaccine. The CDR3 reads CASSFSGTSYEQYF. The CDR3 nucleotides read TGTGCCAGCAGCTTTAGTGGGACCTCCTACGAGCAGTACTTC.